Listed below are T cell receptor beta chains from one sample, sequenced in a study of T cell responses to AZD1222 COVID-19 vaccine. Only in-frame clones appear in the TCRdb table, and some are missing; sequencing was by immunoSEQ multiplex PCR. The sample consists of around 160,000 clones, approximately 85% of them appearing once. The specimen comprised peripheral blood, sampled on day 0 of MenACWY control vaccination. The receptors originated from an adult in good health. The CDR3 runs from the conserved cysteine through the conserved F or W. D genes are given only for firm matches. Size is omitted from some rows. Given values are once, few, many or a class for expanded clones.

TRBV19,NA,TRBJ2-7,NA,CASRTGYSYEQYF,TGTGCCAGTAGAACAGGCTACTCCTACGAGCAGTACTTC
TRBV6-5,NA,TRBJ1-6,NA,CASSYSTGRASPLHF,TGTGCCAGCAGTTACTCGACCGGCCGGGCTTCACCCCTCCACTTT
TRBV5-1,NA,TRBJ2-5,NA,CASSQGPQETQYF,TGCGCCAGCAGCCAGGGGCCCCAAGAGACCCAGTACTTC
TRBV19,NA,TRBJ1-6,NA,CASSMVGGSPLHF,TGTGCCAGTAGTATGGTCGGGGGCTCACCCCTCCACTTT
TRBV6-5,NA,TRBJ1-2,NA,CASSYSGGIYGYTF,TGTGCCAGCAGTTACTCGGGGGGGATCTATGGCTACACCTTC
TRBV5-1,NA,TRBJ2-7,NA,CASSSTGSYEQYF,TGCGCCAGCAGCTCCACAGGCTCCTACGAGCAGTACTTC
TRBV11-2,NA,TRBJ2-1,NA,CASSLDTQGKNEQFF,TGTGCCAGCAGCTTAGACACACAGGGTAAGAATGAGCAGTTCTTC
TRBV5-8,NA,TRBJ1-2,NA,CASSPKTVVGYTF,TGTGCCAGCAGCCCAAAGACAGTGGTTGGCTACACCTTC
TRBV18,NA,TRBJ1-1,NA,CASSPRISDTEAFF,TGTGCCAGCTCACCGCGAATCTCGGACACTGAAGCTTTCTTT
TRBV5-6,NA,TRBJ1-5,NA,CASSLGTGPQHF,TGTGCCAGCAGCTTGGGGACCGGGCCCCAGCATTTT
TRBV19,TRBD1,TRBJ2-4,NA,CASSTRQGVPKNIQYF,TGTGCCAGTAGTACCCGACAGGGGGTCCCCAAAAACATTCAGTACTTC
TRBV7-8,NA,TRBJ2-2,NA,CATRARSNTGELFF,TGTGCCACCCGAGCTAGGTCGAACACCGGGGAGCTGTTTTTT
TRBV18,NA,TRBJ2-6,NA,CASSPQRQGANVLTF,TGTGCCAGCTCACCTCAAAGACAGGGGGCCAACGTCCTGACTTTC
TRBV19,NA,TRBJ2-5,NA,CASSSPTGRSHEETQYF,TGTGCCAGTAGTTCTCCAACAGGACGAAGCCACGAAGAGACCCAGTACTTC
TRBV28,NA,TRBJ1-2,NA,CASSPYSDYGYTF,TGTGCCAGCAGTCCTTACAGCGACTATGGCTACACCTTC
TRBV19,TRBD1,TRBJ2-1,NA,CASSGDRQGGYNEQFF,TGTGCCAGTAGTGGGGATCGACAGGGTGGCTACAATGAGCAGTTCTTC
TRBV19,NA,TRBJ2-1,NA,CASSIYNEQFF,TGTGCCAGTAGTATTTACAATGAGCAGTTCTTC
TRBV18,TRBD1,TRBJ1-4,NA,CASARQGTNEKLFF,TGTGCCAGCGCCCGACAGGGTACTAATGAAAAACTGTTTTTT
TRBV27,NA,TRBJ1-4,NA,CASRLFARAGGATNEKLFF,TGTGCCAGCAGGCTCTTTGCGAGGGCCGGGGGAGCAACTAATGAAAAACTGTTTTTT
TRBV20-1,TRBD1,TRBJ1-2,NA,CSASVPTGVSYGYTF,TGCAGTGCTAGTGTTCCGACAGGGGTCAGCTATGGCTACACCTTC
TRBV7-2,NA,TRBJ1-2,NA,CASSLAHQGGYTF,TGTGCCAGCAGCTTAGCGCATCAGGGCGGCTACACCTTC
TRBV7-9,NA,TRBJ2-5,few,CASCNWVRGNQETQYF,TGTGCCAGCTGTAATTGGGTACGAGGGAACCAAGAGACCCAGTACTTC
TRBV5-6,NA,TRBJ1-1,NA,CASSLLLGEAFF,TGTGCCAGCAGCTTGTTGTTGGGTGAAGCTTTCTTT
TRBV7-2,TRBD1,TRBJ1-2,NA,CASSLGGQGNYGYTF,TGTGCCAGCAGCTTAGGGGGACAGGGGAACTATGGCTACACCTTC
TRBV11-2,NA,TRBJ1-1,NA,CASSLDRGTEAFF,TGTGCCAGCAGCTTAGATAGGGGCACTGAAGCTTTCTTT
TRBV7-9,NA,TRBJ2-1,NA,CASSRTAEQFF,TGTGCCAGCAGCCGCACAGCGGAGCAGTTCTTC
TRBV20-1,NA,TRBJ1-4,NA,CSASEVQKLFF,TGCAGTGCTAGCGAGGTACAAAAACTGTTTTTT
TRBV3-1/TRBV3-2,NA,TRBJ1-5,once,CASSPSGVGQPQHF,TGTGCCAGCAGCCCTTCCGGGGTGGGACAGCCCCAGCATTTT
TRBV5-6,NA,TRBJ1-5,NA,CASSLYGRNSNQPQHF,TGTGCCAGCAGCTTGTACGGACGGAATAGCAATCAGCCCCAGCATTTT
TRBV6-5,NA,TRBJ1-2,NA,CASSYREGSYGYTF,TGTGCCAGCAGTTACCGAGAGGGTTCTTATGGCTACACCTTC
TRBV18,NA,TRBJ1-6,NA,CASSPGRDSPLHF,TGTGCCAGCTCACCCGGCAGAGATTCACCCCTCCACTTT